The 9 T cell receptor beta chains listed next were all sequenced from one sample in a study of neurological immune-mediated disorders (dated by TCRdb to between 2018 and 2021). The library was obtained by 5' RACE. Reads for this sample came from an Illumina HiSeq 2500. Through fastp at Q25 and MiXCR, TCRdb rebuilt clones from the public reads, retaining in-frame beta chains. All rows with the same CDR3 protein become a single entry with the most common DNA and genes. The sample table shows about 16,000 distinct CDR3 sequences, and less than 25% are seen once. The ten largest clones represent under 30% of the sample. Sequencing was performed on PBMCs. The receptors shown here come from a man aged 45 to 65 in good health.

The chain links TRBV28 to TRBJ2-7; D is unclear. The V gene lost 6 bases and the J gene lost 9 bases, with 12 bases spanning the gap. This CDR3 has 11 residues. CDR1 and CDR2 from the germline V gene are MDHEN and SYDVKM. CDR3 bases: TGTGCCAGCAGCTTTGTACTGGGGCAGTACTTC. It specifies CASSFVLGQYF.

This clonotype appeared a few times. The chain is built from TRBV11-3 and TRBJ2-3, with D hard to call. Germline CDR1 is SGHNT and CDR2 is YENEEA. This CDR3 has 13 residues. V was shortened by 1 base and J by 9 bases, with 11 bases between the two germline ends. CDR3 residues: CASSLVARATQYF. In DNA form, the CDR3 reads TGTGCCAGCAGCTTAGTAGCTAGGGCCACGCAGTATTTT.

CDR3 amino acids: CSARPGLAGSPNEQFF. The CDR3 DNA sequence: TGCAGTGCTAGGCCCGGACTAGCGGGAAGTCCAAATGAGCAGTTCTTC. This chain links TRBV20-1 with TRBJ2-1; 12 bases fit TRBD2. The CDR3 has 16 residues. Germline CDR1 DFQATT, CDR2 SNEGSKA (reference sequence). Trimming took 3 bases from V and 7 from J; bases not matched to a gene: 10.

This clonotype was found many times. J is TRBJ2-7 and V is TRBV7-2; TRBD2 aligns across 13 bases. Germline V lookup: CDR1 SGHTA, CDR2 FQGNSA. The V and J ends lost 5 bases and 6 bases, in that order; junction bases with no gene match: 7. The CDR3 runs to 15 residues. DNA of the CDR3: TGTGCCAGCAGCCCGAGGACTAGCGGGAGTCCCGAGCAGTACTTC. Its translation: CASSPRTSGSPEQYF.

There are many counts of this clonotype. The CDR3 bases are TGTGCCAGCAGTTCGGCACGGTCGAGCTCTGGGGCCAACGTCCTGACTTTC. As protein: CASSSARSSSGANVLTF. V gene TRBV28 combines with J gene TRBJ2-6; D is unclear. The germline V gene has CDR1 MDHEN and CDR2 SYDVKM. The CDR3 consists of 17 residues. The V end lost 4 bases, the J end lost 0 bases, and 13 bases lay between the germline ends.

This clonotype was seen ten or more times. The V gene is TRBV12-3 or TRBV12-4, the J gene TRBJ1-5, with a weak D call TRBD1 (5 bases). CDR3 length: 15 residues. Trimming shortened V by 5 bases and J by 2 bases, and 13 bases separated the two germline ends. The CDR3 protein is CASSLTGTRNQPQHF. The CDR3 nucleotides are TGTGCCAGCAGTCTCACCGGGACTCGCAATCAGCCCCAGCATTTT.

The rearrangement links TRBV7-6 to TRBJ2-3; maybe TRBD2 (6 bases). V was clipped by 1 base and J by 5 bases, with 19 bases between them. This CDR3 has 17 amino acids. The V gene's germline CDR1 is SGHVS and CDR2 FNYEAQ. CDR3 DNA sequence: TGTGCCAGCAGCTTAGGCCGGGACTTAGCTGGCAAAGATACGCAGTATTTT. Its translation: CASSLGRDLAGKDTQYF.

This clonotype was recorded many times. CDR3 amino acids: CASSPVSGSIGTDTQYF. The DNA of the CDR3 is TGTGCCAGCAGCCCCGTAAGCGGGAGTATAGGCACAGATACGCAGTATTTT. This rearrangement joins TRBV7-2 to TRBJ2-3, with 8 positions matching TRBD2. This CDR3 spans 17 amino acids. Looked up from germline, CDR1 is SGHTA and CDR2 is FQGNSA. Trimming at V came to 5 bases and at J to 1 base, leaving 11 bases not matched to a gene.

This clonotype counts as medium-sized. This chain connects TRBV9 to TRBJ2-1; 15 bases are a match to TRBD2. The CDR3 contains 17 residues. The V segment lost 0 bases and the J segment 5 bases; nucleotides outside the gene matches: 3. Looked up from germline, CDR1 is SGDLS and CDR2 is YYNGEE. CDR3 DNA: TGTGCCAGCAGCGTAGGGGGGACTAGCGGGGGGAACAATGAGCAGTTCTTC. Encoded protein: CASSVGGTSGGNNEQFF.